The clone carrying this T cell receptor beta chain was counted at least ten times. The CDR3 is made up of 12 amino acids. Per the germline V gene, CDR1 is LGHNA and CDR2 is YSLEER. The V gene lost 3 bases and the J gene lost 8 bases, with 10 bases spanning the gap. This record belongs to a study of T-cell reconstitution after alpha-beta-depleted transplantation in children. This sample's TCRbeta library carried unique molecular identifier barcodes. MiXCR, applied by TCRdb to the PCR reads, yields one record per CDR3 protein. Of hundreds of thousands of distinct CDR3 sequences listed, approximately 17% are singletons.

This rearrangement joins TRBV4-3 to TRBJ1-1; the D is unclear. The sequenced sample was PBMCs from the stem cell graft donor, obtained from the stem cell graft. This clonotype originated in a human donor who donated a stem cell graft to a child with acute myeloid leukemia. The CDR3 sequence is CASSQTGTEAFF. The CDR3 DNA reads as TGCGCCAGCAGCCAGACGGGAACGGAAGCTTTCTTT.